Described below is a single T cell receptor beta chain sequence and its context. Its cognate antigen is unknown. Trimming removed 6 bases at V and 0 bases at J, with 13 bases between. CDR1 is SGHTA, CDR2 FQGTGA, per germline. This CDR3 contains 15 residues. The source of the sample is a study of T cell responses to AZD1222 COVID-19 vaccine. Only in-frame clones appear in the TCRdb table, and some are missing; sequencing was by immunoSEQ multiplex PCR. The sample includes about 130,000 clones, 87% of them seen just once. The study's findings and limits: The donor cohort was predominantly white British with a female majority, and clonal diversity may have been underestimated. Baseline seropositivity characterized only a handful of AZD1222 recipients. Reports indicate that nearly half of spike-specific TCRs are directed at unmutated variant regions.

The chain combines TRBV7-3 with TRBJ2-3; D is unresolved. The TCR sequence derives from an adult in good health. Sample: peripheral blood, taken on day 0 of AZD1222 vaccination. The CDR3 is CASSFDRKSTDTQYF. In nucleotides, the CDR3 is TGTGCCAGCAGTTTCGACCGGAAAAGCACAGATACGCAGTATTTT.